The T cell receptor (beta chain) described here comes from a study of CD8 T cells in Susac syndrome. Germline CDR1 and CDR2: SGHTA and FQGNSA. Trimming took 1 base from V and 3 from J, leaving 10 bases between them. The CDR3 sequence is 15 residues long. The RNA, roughly 0.45 to 1 ug, was put through reverse transcription using random hexamers. The immunoSEQ assay covered 54 Vbeta and 13 Jbeta segments for CDR3. TCRdb fed the immunoSEQ multiplex PCR reads into MiXCR, producing one record per CDR3 protein. The sample has approximately 160,000 distinct CDR3 sequences; about 91% are singletons. Sequencing targeted TCR beta in T cells from blood (CD8+ and CD4+). Controls matched for sex and age were healthy donors. The CD8+ and CD4+ T cells were isolated magnetically using a negative isolation approach, whereas the TEMRA cells were enriched by FACS.

Sequenced: CD4+ T cells from PBMCs. V usage is TRBV7-2 and J usage is TRBJ1-5; D is perhaps TRBD1 (5 bases). This TCR derives from a human donor in good health. CDR3 protein: CASSLGPGINQPQHF. In DNA, the CDR3 is TGTGCCAGCAGCTTAGGTCCAGGGATCAATCAGCCCCAGCATTTT. Full variable domain (rest looked up from reference TRBV7-2 and TRBJ1-5): GAGVSQSPSNKVTEKGKDVELRCDPISGHTALYWYRQSLGQGLEFLIYFQGNSAPDKSGLPSDRFSAERTGGSVSTLTIQRTQQEDSAVYLCASSLGPGINQPQHFGDGTRLSIL.